The present T cell receptor (beta chain) was sequenced within a study of CD8 T cells in Susac syndrome. This CDR3 has 15 amino acids. Trimming pared 3 bases from V and 0 bases from J, leaving 9 bases between. Reverse transcription of about 0.5 to 1 ug RNA was carried out with random hexamers. By means of immunoSEQ multiplex PCR, TCR beta CDR3 spanning 54 Vbeta and 13 Jbeta underwent amplification. TCRdb processed the immunoSEQ multiplex PCR reads anew with MiXCR; each CDR3 protein has one entry. The table has a few hundred thousand distinct CDR3 sequences, 95% seen once. The clonotype originates from a human donor with multiple sclerosis. The sequenced sample was CD4+ T cells from PBMCs. The chain has TRBV12-3 or TRBV12-4 and TRBJ1-5; D unclear. The CDR3: CASSFGVYSNQPQHF. In nucleotides, the CDR3 is TGTGCCAGCAGTTTTGGGGTCTATAGCAATCAGCCCCAGCATTTT.